This T cell receptor beta chain comes out of a study of CD8+CD57+ T cells in acquired aplastic anemia. Turning to the study itself: The mean DNA yield obtained from sorted CD4+ and CD8+ cells came to roughly 3.4 ug. Healthy donor CD4+ samples were sequenced to a depth that averaged roughly 10 million reads.

For CDR3 and TCR beta VDJ profiling, genomic DNA was the template used. TCRdb passed the reads through MiXCR, listing each CDR3 protein once. Of hundreds of thousands of distinct CDR3 sequences in the sample, 65% to 80% are singletons; the top ten hold under 4.5%. Trimming left V 2 bases short and J 5 bases short, with 19 bases between. Germline V lookup: CDR1 SGDLS, CDR2 YYNGEE. The length of the CDR3 is 16 residues. The sequence came from a human donor in good health, serving as a control. The chain links TRBV9 to TRBJ1-1; D might be TRBD1 (5 bases). What was sequenced was sorted CD4+, CD8+, or CD8+CD57+ T cells (not recorded which) from PBMCs. CDR3 sequence: CASSVARGAYDTEAFF. CDR3 DNA: TGTGCCAGCAGCGTGGCGCGAGGGGCCTACGATACTGAAGCTTTCTTT.